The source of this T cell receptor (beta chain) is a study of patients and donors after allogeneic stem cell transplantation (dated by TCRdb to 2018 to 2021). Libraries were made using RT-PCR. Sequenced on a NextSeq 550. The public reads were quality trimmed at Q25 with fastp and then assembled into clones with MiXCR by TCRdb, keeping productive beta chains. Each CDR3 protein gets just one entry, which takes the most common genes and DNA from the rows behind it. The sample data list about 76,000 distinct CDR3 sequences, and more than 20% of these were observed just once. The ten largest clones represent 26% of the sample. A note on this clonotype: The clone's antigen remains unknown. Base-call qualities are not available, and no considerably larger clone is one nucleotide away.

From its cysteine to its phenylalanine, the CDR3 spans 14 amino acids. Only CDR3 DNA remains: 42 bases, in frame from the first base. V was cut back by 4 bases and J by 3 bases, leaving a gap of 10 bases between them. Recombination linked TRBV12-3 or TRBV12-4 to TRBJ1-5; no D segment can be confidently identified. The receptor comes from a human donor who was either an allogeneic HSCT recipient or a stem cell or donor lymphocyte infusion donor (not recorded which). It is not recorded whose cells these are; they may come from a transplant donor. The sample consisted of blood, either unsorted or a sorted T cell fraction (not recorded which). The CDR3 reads CASSSDRLNQPQHF. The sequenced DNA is TGTGCCAGCAGTTCAGATAGGCTCAATCAGCCCCAGCATTTT.